A single T cell receptor beta chain is shown here with its context. Its antigen remains unknown. The data stem from a study of T-cell memory formation after mild COVID-19. Across the whole study: Clustering of TCRs was largely donor specific.

Sample barcodes and UMIs were carried by the TCR alpha and TCR beta cDNA libraries that 5'RACE generated with constant-segment primers. TCRdb independently ran MiXCR on the 5' RACE reads; one entry per CDR3 protein. The sample has roughly 600,000 distinct CDR3 sequences, roughly 18% seen once. Per germline, CDR1 DFQATT and CDR2 SNEGSKA (reference sequence). J lost 4 bases, V lost 3 bases, and 2 bases had no gene match. The CDR3 extends over 13 amino acids. Study-level results: Mostly located in CM and EM were contracting CD4+ clones, with contracting CD8+ clones located in EMRA. Clones shrinking from day 15 to 85 showed even CD4/CD8 mixes; later expanders tilted CD4+.

The material sequenced was PBMCs or a T cell subset sorted from them (not recorded which). The chain has TRBV20-1 and TRBJ1-5; 8 bases agree with TRBD1. The source of this sequence is an adult woman who had mild COVID-19 (a few samples of this study predate the infection). Cell type and time point are not known. This CDR3 is CSARGQVNQPQHF. The DNA for the CDR3 is TGCAGTGCTAGGGGACAGGTAAATCAGCCCCAGCATTTT.